Listed below are T cell receptor beta chains from one sample, sequenced in a study of blood T cell repertoires in COVID-19. Using immunoSEQ multiplex PCR, the repertoire was profiled, and TCRdb retains in-frame clones only, with some absent. The top ten clones hold less than 15% of a sample with 45,000 to 60,000 clones, roughly 80% of them seen once. Sample: peripheral blood. These receptors were obtained from a human donor with acute or convalescent COVID-19. The donor label of this sample is uncertain. Each CDR3 is given with its conserved first and last residue. A D gene is named only where the DNA matches it firmly. Clone size is not always given. Where it is, it says once, few, many or a class for expanded clones.

cdr3_aa: CASSTGLAVSYEQYF
cdr3_nt: TGTGCCAGCAGCACCGGACTAGCGGTCTCCTACGAGCAGTACTTC
clone_size: .
d_call: TRBD2
v_call: TRBV13
j_call: TRBJ2-7

cdr3_aa: CASSQALTSNEQYF
cdr3_nt: TGCGCCAGCAGCCAAGCCCTGACTAGTAACGAGCAGTACTTC
clone_size: .
d_call: .
v_call: TRBV4-3
j_call: TRBJ2-7

cdr3_aa: CASSLAGRETQYF
cdr3_nt: TGTGCCAGCAGCTTGGCTGGTAGAGAGACCCAGTACTTC
clone_size: .
d_call: .
v_call: TRBV5-4
j_call: TRBJ2-5

cdr3_aa: CASTRGSAPNTGELFF
cdr3_nt: TGTGCCAGCACGCGGGGGAGCGCTCCCAACACCGGGGAGCTGTTTTTT
clone_size: .
d_call: TRBD2
v_call: TRBV5-6
j_call: TRBJ2-2

cdr3_aa: CASSYGVAGAEQYF
cdr3_nt: TGTGCCAGCAGTTACGGAGTAGCGGGAGCCGAGCAGTACTTC
clone_size: .
d_call: TRBD2
v_call: TRBV6-5
j_call: TRBJ2-7

cdr3_aa: CASTTGTANTEAFF
cdr3_nt: TGTGCCAGCACTACTGGGACAGCGAACACTGAAGCTTTCTTT
clone_size: once
d_call: TRBD1
v_call: TRBV2
j_call: TRBJ1-1

cdr3_aa: CASSPGQSLLLHF
cdr3_nt: TGTGCCAGCAGCCCGGGACAGTCTCTTCTCCTCCACTTT
clone_size: .
d_call: TRBD1
v_call: TRBV6-5
j_call: TRBJ1-6

cdr3_aa: CASSRSGTYNEQFF
cdr3_nt: TGTGCCAGCAGCAGAAGCGGGACCTACAATGAGCAGTTCTTC
clone_size: .
d_call: TRBD2
v_call: TRBV7-2
j_call: TRBJ2-1

cdr3_aa: CASSGQGVTEAFF
cdr3_nt: TGTGCCAGTTCGGGACAGGGGGTCACTGAAGCTTTCTTT
clone_size: .
d_call: TRBD1
v_call: TRBV19
j_call: TRBJ1-1

cdr3_aa: CASSRGLYNEQFF
cdr3_nt: TGTGCCAGTAGCAGGGGGCTCTACAATGAGCAGTTCTTC
clone_size: .
d_call: TRBD1
v_call: TRBV19
j_call: TRBJ2-1

cdr3_aa: CASTPSPTGGRDTQYF
cdr3_nt: TGTGCCAGCACCCCTTCCCCGACAGGGGGGAGAGATACGCAGTATTTT
clone_size: .
d_call: TRBD1
v_call: TRBV11-1
j_call: TRBJ2-3

cdr3_aa: CASSLGGGSIYGYTF
cdr3_nt: TGTGCCAGCAGCCTAGGGGGGGGGTCTATCTATGGCTACACCTTC
clone_size: .
d_call: .
v_call: TRBV5-4
j_call: TRBJ1-2

cdr3_aa: CASRQSGGAGELFF
cdr3_nt: TGTGCCAGCAGGCAGAGCGGGGGGGCCGGGGAGCTGTTTTTT
clone_size: .
d_call: TRBD2
v_call: TRBV7-2
j_call: TRBJ2-2

cdr3_aa: CASSLPVRAEAEKLFF
cdr3_nt: TGTGCCAGCAGTTTACCCGTTCGAGCGGAAGCTGAAAAACTGTTTTTT
clone_size: .
d_call: .
v_call: TRBV28
j_call: TRBJ1-4

cdr3_aa: CSVVRATGGETQYF
cdr3_nt: TGCAGCGTTGTAAGGGCGACAGGGGGGGAGACCCAGTACTTC
clone_size: .
d_call: TRBD1
v_call: TRBV29-1
j_call: TRBJ2-5

cdr3_aa: CASSPLGGQDQETQYF
cdr3_nt: TGTGCCAGCTCACCACTAGGGGGACAGGACCAAGAGACCCAGTACTTC
clone_size: .
d_call: TRBD1
v_call: TRBV18
j_call: TRBJ2-5

cdr3_aa: CASSLRQGASAGELFF
cdr3_nt: TGTGCCAGCAGCTTAAGACAGGGGGCTTCGGCCGGGGAGCTGTTTTTT
clone_size: .
d_call: TRBD1
v_call: TRBV7-2
j_call: TRBJ2-2

cdr3_aa: CAISEGQGDTEAFF
cdr3_nt: TGTGCCATCAGTGAGGGACAGGGGGACACTGAAGCTTTCTTT
clone_size: .
d_call: TRBD1
v_call: TRBV10-3
j_call: TRBJ1-1

cdr3_aa: CASSFRDRGSPLHF
cdr3_nt: TGTGCCAGCAGCTTCCGGGACAGGGGTTCACCCCTCCACTTT
clone_size: .
d_call: TRBD1
v_call: TRBV27
j_call: TRBJ1-6

cdr3_aa: CASSFLGQGRYEQYF
cdr3_nt: TGTGCCAGCAGCTTCCTGGGACAGGGACGGTACGAGCAGTACTTC
clone_size: .
d_call: TRBD1
v_call: TRBV11-3
j_call: TRBJ2-7

cdr3_aa: CASSFQGVVGETQYF
cdr3_nt: TGTGCCAGCAGCTTCCAGGGGGTAGTAGGAGAGACCCAGTACTTC
clone_size: .
d_call: TRBD1
v_call: TRBV7-2
j_call: TRBJ2-5

cdr3_aa: CASSERTGGNTEAFF
cdr3_nt: TGTGCCAGCAGTGAGAGGACAGGGGGGAACACTGAAGCTTTCTTT
clone_size: few
d_call: TRBD1
v_call: TRBV2
j_call: TRBJ1-1

cdr3_aa: CASSPLPGRNTEAFF
cdr3_nt: TGTGCCAGCAGTCCCCTACCGGGGAGGAATACTGAAGCTTTCTTT
clone_size: .
d_call: .
v_call: TRBV28
j_call: TRBJ1-1

cdr3_aa: CASSHRVQSRGTEAFF
cdr3_nt: TGTGCCAGCAGCCACCGGGTCCAGTCTCGTGGCACTGAAGCTTTCTTT
clone_size: once
d_call: .
v_call: TRBV3-1/TRBV3-2
j_call: TRBJ1-1

cdr3_aa: CASRYRQGAKNSPLHF
cdr3_nt: TGTGCCAGCAGGTACCGACAGGGGGCTAAGAATTCACCCCTCCACTTT
clone_size: once
d_call: TRBD1
v_call: TRBV11-3
j_call: TRBJ1-6

cdr3_aa: CASRTTDPGLAGGGPGELFF
cdr3_nt: TGCGCCAGCAGGACTACAGACCCGGGACTAGCGGGAGGGGGGCCCGGGGAGCTGTTTTTT
clone_size: .
d_call: TRBD2
v_call: TRBV4-3
j_call: TRBJ2-2

cdr3_aa: CASSITGTGAYEQYF
cdr3_nt: TGTGCCAGCAGTATTACCGGGACAGGGGCCTACGAGCAGTACTTC
clone_size: .
d_call: TRBD1
v_call: TRBV28
j_call: TRBJ2-7

cdr3_aa: CASSSGLAPLVDTQYF
cdr3_nt: TGTGCCAGCAGCTCGGGACTAGCGCCCCTCGTGGATACGCAGTATTTT
clone_size: .
d_call: TRBD2
v_call: TRBV7-2
j_call: TRBJ2-3

cdr3_aa: CASSATGVTEAFF
cdr3_nt: TGTGCCAGCAGCGCCACAGGGGTGACTGAAGCTTTCTTT
clone_size: .
d_call: TRBD1
v_call: TRBV9
j_call: TRBJ1-1